Listed below are T cell receptor beta chains from one sample, sequenced in a study of T cells in Graves' hyperthyroidism and ophthalmopathy. TCRdb passed the multiplex PCR reads through MiXCR, listing each CDR3 protein once. The table has about 420,000 distinct CDR3 sequences, around 13% seen once. Sequenced input: blood. These receptors were taken from a woman between 18 and 29 years old with Graves' hyperthyroidism. Each CDR3 is given with its conserved first and last residue. The order of the fields is D gene, V gene, J gene, clone size, CDR3 DNA, CDR3 protein. A D gene is named only where the DNA matches it firmly. For some rows the clone size is stated as once, few or many, or as a class when expanded; others skip it.

d_call: TRBD2
v_call: TRBV20-1
j_call: TRBJ2-7
clone_size: many
cdr3_nt: TGCAGTGCTAGAGAGGGGGAGGGACTAGCCTACGAGCAGTACTTC
cdr3_aa: CSAREGEGLAYEQYF

d_call: TRBD1
v_call: TRBV7-9
j_call: TRBJ2-7
clone_size: many
cdr3_nt: TGTGCCAGCAGCTTAGGGGCGGGACAGGGGGCGCAGGAGCAGTACTTC
cdr3_aa: CASSLGAGQGAQEQYF

d_call: .
v_call: TRBV11-1
j_call: TRBJ2-7
clone_size: many
cdr3_nt: TGTGCCAGCAGCTTAGGGCCCCAGGGGTACGAGCAGTACTTC
cdr3_aa: CASSLGPQGYEQYF

d_call: .
v_call: TRBV7-8
j_call: TRBJ1-2
clone_size: many
cdr3_nt: TGTGCCAGCAGCTTAAGGGCAGACAAACTCTATGGCTACACCTTC
cdr3_aa: CASSLRADKLYGYTF

d_call: .
v_call: TRBV18
j_call: TRBJ2-7
clone_size: many
cdr3_nt: TGTGCCAGCTCAACTCCCTCAGGCTACGAGCAGTACTTC
cdr3_aa: CASSTPSGYEQYF

d_call: .
v_call: TRBV20-1
j_call: TRBJ1-5
clone_size: many
cdr3_nt: TGCAGTGCTTATGACCCTCTTTATAGCAATCAGCCCCAGCATTTT
cdr3_aa: CSAYDPLYSNQPQHF

d_call: TRBD1
v_call: TRBV19
j_call: TRBJ1-5
clone_size: many
cdr3_nt: TGTGCCAGTAGTATGGACAGGGCTGGCAATCAGCCCCAGCATTTT
cdr3_aa: CASSMDRAGNQPQHF

d_call: .
v_call: TRBV7-8
j_call: TRBJ2-7
clone_size: .
cdr3_nt: TGTGCCAGCAGACAGACTTCCTACGAGCAGTACTTC
cdr3_aa: CASRQTSYEQYF

d_call: .
v_call: TRBV5-6
j_call: TRBJ1-6
clone_size: .
cdr3_nt: TGTGCCAGCAGCTTGGCGGTCAGTAATAATTCACCCCTCCACTTT
cdr3_aa: CASSLAVSNNSPLHF

d_call: .
v_call: TRBV20-1
j_call: TRBJ2-2
clone_size: few
cdr3_nt: TGCAGTGCTAGAGATCAGGACGATAGGGAGTCCGGGGAGCTGTTTTTT
cdr3_aa: CSARDQDDRESGELFF

d_call: TRBD2
v_call: TRBV7-2
j_call: TRBJ2-7
clone_size: many
cdr3_nt: TGTGCCAGCAGCTTGGGACTAGCGGACGAGCAGTACTTC
cdr3_aa: CASSLGLADEQYF

d_call: TRBD2
v_call: TRBV2
j_call: TRBJ2-7
clone_size: .
cdr3_nt: TGTGCCAGCAGCCCGACCGGGAGGGCCCTCTACGAGCAGTACTTC
cdr3_aa: CASSPTGRALYEQYF

d_call: .
v_call: TRBV6-1
j_call: TRBJ2-7
clone_size: many
cdr3_nt: TGTGCCAGCAGTGAAGGAGAAGACCGCCCCTACGAGCAGTACTTC
cdr3_aa: CASSEGEDRPYEQYF

d_call: TRBD1
v_call: TRBV5-1
j_call: TRBJ2-5
clone_size: few
cdr3_nt: TGCGCCAGCAGCTTACAGGGGATGATGGAGACCCAGTACTTC
cdr3_aa: CASSLQGMMETQYF

d_call: TRBD2
v_call: TRBV27
j_call: TRBJ2-3
clone_size: many
cdr3_nt: TGTGCCAGCAGTTTTTCGGGACTAGCGGGAGGGGCTACGCAGTATTTT
cdr3_aa: CASSFSGLAGGATQYF

d_call: .
v_call: TRBV5-1
j_call: TRBJ1-2
clone_size: few
cdr3_nt: TGCGCCAGCAGGTATGACAGTTTCCCGATTTATGGCTACACCTTC
cdr3_aa: CASRYDSFPIYGYTF

d_call: .
v_call: TRBV5-1
j_call: TRBJ2-5
clone_size: few
cdr3_nt: TGCGCCAGCAGGGCGGCGGAGACCCAGTACTTC
cdr3_aa: CASRAAETQYF

d_call: .
v_call: TRBV7-9
j_call: TRBJ1-1
clone_size: many
cdr3_nt: TGTGCCAGCAGCTTCCCGGGACCTAAGAACACTGAAGCTTTCTTT
cdr3_aa: CASSFPGPKNTEAFF

d_call: .
v_call: TRBV20-1
j_call: TRBJ2-3
clone_size: .
cdr3_nt: TGCAGTACCCGCGAACGTTACACAGATACGCAGTATTTT
cdr3_aa: CSTRERYTDTQYF

d_call: .
v_call: TRBV11-1
j_call: TRBJ1-1
clone_size: many
cdr3_nt: TGTGCCAGCAGCCCAGACAAGAGCACTGAAGCTTTCTTT
cdr3_aa: CASSPDKSTEAFF